The present entry profiles one T cell receptor (beta chain) with its context. The source of the sample is a study of OX40 agonist ivuxolimab in advanced cancers. Sequencing used immunoSEQ multiplex PCR; TCRdb keeps in-frame clones, though not all of them. The table records approximately 89,000 clones, roughly 93% of them present only once. CDR3 length: 13 amino acids. J lost 7 bases, V lost 1 base, and 4 bases had no gene match. In germline, CDR1 is SGHRS, CDR2 YFSETQ. This chain connects TRBV5-1 to TRBJ1-1; 7 nucleotides align to TRBD1. The sequencing used CD4+ or CD8+ T cells sorted from blood, collected in a trial of the OX40 agonist ivuxolimab. The receptor was derived from an adult with an advanced solid tumor such as melanoma, head and neck, liver or kidney cancer. The CDR3: CASSLMAGGEAFF. CDR3 DNA sequence: TGCGCCAGCAGCTTGATGGCAGGGGGTGAAGCTTTCTTT.